Listed below are T cell receptor beta chains from one sample, sequenced in a study of monozygotic twins with inflammatory bowel disease. Following a re-call of the 5' RACE reads, TCRdb has one entry per CDR3 protein and lacks DNA. Its table lists around 370,000 distinct CDR3 sequences. Sequencing was carried out using blood. Source of these receptors: a human donor with ulcerative colitis or Crohn's disease, or a healthy co-twin of an affected twin (not recorded which). The CDR3 runs from the conserved cysteine through the conserved F or W.

v_call,j_call,cdr3_length,cdr3_aa
TRBV20-1,TRBJ2-4,13,CSVKQVAKNMQYF
TRBV20-1,TRBJ2-7,14,CSARGDRVSGEQYF
TRBV7-7,TRBJ2-1,15,CASSAQRLPLDEQFF
TRBV9,TRBJ1-6,15,CASSQEGQRFSPLHF
TRBV5-1,TRBJ1-3,15,CASSLVGTQGNTIYF
TRBV6-5,TRBJ2-7,16,CASSSGTSSYSYEQYF
TRBV18,TRBJ2-7,16,CASSPLGTTTIYEQYF
TRBV24-1,TRBJ2-2,18,CATSDPADMSGTTGELFF
TRBV5-1,TRBJ1-2,13,CASSIIPNYGYTF
TRBV19,TRBJ1-2,13,CASGRGGSYGYTF
TRBV6-5,TRBJ2-2,16,CASSYSGTGVGGELFF
TRBV27,TRBJ2-3,13,CASSLQTPDTQYF
TRBV12-3/TRBV12-4,TRBJ2-1,14,CASSPGLSYNEQFF
TRBV19,TRBJ2-3,13,CASKGWDTDTQYF
TRBV29-1,TRBJ2-2,15,CSASTTGLDTGELFF
TRBV6-5,TRBJ2-3,16,CASSYSIGELTDTQYF
TRBV4-2,TRBJ1-4,17,CASSQGAAGAANEKLFF
TRBV18,TRBJ2-1,14,CASSPAGQDNEQFF
TRBV7-2,TRBJ2-4,17,CASSLVKVAGVGNIQYF
TRBV4-2,TRBJ1-5,17,CASSQDSTGELNQPQHF
TRBV3-1,TRBJ2-7,14,CASSQDQVSYEQYF
TRBV11-3,TRBJ2-1,15,CASSLETSGYNEQFF
TRBV5-1,TRBJ1-2,14,CASSRSDGDYGYTF
TRBV9,TRBJ2-1,14,CASSGYKSYNEQFF
TRBV5-1,TRBJ2-3,18,CASSLAASGGISTDTQYF
TRBV9,TRBJ2-7,15,CASGRWDRGPYEQYF
TRBV29-1,TRBJ2-5,12,CSVGDGQETQYF
TRBV7-2,TRBJ2-7,14,CASSSGLPSNEQYF
TRBV2,TRBJ1-6,15,CASCWQAEPNSPLHF
TRBV4-2,TRBJ2-7,14,CASSQEGTTPRKYF
TRBV6-1,TRBJ1-5,17,CASSISGTGGWDQPQHF
TRBV5-1,TRBJ1-1,21,CASSMRMATGRNAEPDTEAFF
TRBV19,TRBJ2-7,15,CASSAQATSNYEQYF
TRBV5-1,TRBJ2-3,20,CASSLKPGQVSLGSSDTQYF
TRBV7-3,TRBJ2-1,14,CASSSQGAGDQQFF
TRBV4-3,TRBJ2-3,17,CASSQEVAGGPADTQYF
TRBV5-1,TRBJ1-1,14,CASSSFGEGTEAFF
TRBV11-2,TRBJ1-2,17,CASSPYLYPTGNYGYTF
TRBV7-2,TRBJ2-7,13,CASSPDASYEQYF
TRBV7-9,TRBJ1-5,15,CASSEMGFSNQPQHF
TRBV7-3,TRBJ1-2,13,CASSPTGLGGYTF
TRBV6-2/TRBV6-3,TRBJ2-1,16,CASRHKRGGVYNEQFF
TRBV27,TRBJ2-7,14,CASSSGPTLYEQYF
TRBV3-1,TRBJ1-2,13,CASSQDLPYGYTF